This TCR beta chain emerged from a study of blood T cell repertoires in COVID-19. Background on the study: The United States, Italy and Spain were the sources of the acute and convalescent COVID-19 samples.

V lost 0 bases to trimming and J lost 3 bases; unmatched junction nucleotides: 7. This CDR3 region has 18 residues. Germline loops: CDR1 SGDLS, CDR2 YYNGEE. In the authors' methods: Nucleated cell counts were estimated from reference gene primer amplification. The repertoire was sequenced with immunoSEQ multiplex PCR; TCRdb's copy has only in-frame clones and lacks some. For V, J and clone size, that table is used; D and trimming come from the DNA. The repertoire holds a few hundred thousand clones, with under 85% as singletons. Followed longitudinally, the Seattle patients had been enrolled during active infection.

Sequenced sample: peripheral blood. The origin of this receptor is a woman in her 30s with COVID-19, enrolled during active disease. The V gene is TRBV9, the J gene TRBJ2-1, with 12 bases that match TRBD2. In nucleotides, the CDR3 is TGTGCCAGCAGCGTAGTGGCTAGCGGGAGGGCCGGCTACAATGAGCAGTTCTTC. Encoded protein: CASSVVASGRAGYNEQFF.